This T cell receptor (beta chain) was observed in a study of response to subunit inactivated influenza vaccine. V lost 6 bases to trimming and J lost 8 bases, with 14 bases between them. The CDR3 has 12 amino acids. CDR1 DFQATT and CDR2 SNEGSKA come from the germline V gene (reference sequence). TCRdb ran MiXCR on the RT-PCR reads and lists one entry per CDR3 protein. The sample holds about 500,000 distinct CDR3 sequences, 15% to 20% seen once. The sequence was collected from a man between 50 and 69 years old who received an inactivated influenza vaccine. This material consisted of CD4+ T cells sorted from PBMCs, taken roughly 24 months after vaccination. This chain joins TRBV20-1 and TRBJ2-1; TRBD1 or TRBD2 may be the D gene (5 bases each). This CDR3 reads CSAYLGTDEQFF. The CDR3 nucleotides read TGCAGTGCCTACCTAGGGACGGATGAGCAGTTCTTC.